These 18 T cell receptor beta chains were sequenced from one sample in a study of cytomegalovirus exposure and HLA in healthy donors. Some clones are missing from TCRdb's copy, which holds only in-frame ones; the method was immunoSEQ multiplex PCR. The sample has about 98,000 clones; roughly nine tenths are singletons. Input material: PBMCs. The receptors here all came from a man aged 18 to 29 in good health and CMV-seropositive.

The V and J genes are TRBV9 and TRBJ2-5; 14 bases map to TRBD2. The germline CDR1 and CDR2 sequences are SGDLS and YYNGEE. CDR3 size: 16 residues. Unmatched junction bases numbered 4, after V lost 2 bases and J lost 4 bases. DNA for the CDR3: TGTGCCAGCAGCGTCCGGGGACTAGCGGGGGTAGAGACCCAGTACTTC. Encoded protein: CASSVRGLAGVETQYF.

The chain recombines TRBV11-2 with TRBJ2-1; D may be TRBD2 (6 bases). Looked up from germline, CDR1 is SGHAT and CDR2 is FQNNGV. V was shortened by 6 bases and J by 0 bases, with 12 bases between the two germline ends. The CDR3 contains 15 residues. CDR3 DNA sequence: TGTGCCAGCAGTTGGGAGGAGGACTCCTACAATGAGCAGTTCTTC. It codes for CASSWEEDSYNEQFF.

The rearrangement joins TRBV5-4 to TRBJ2-3; unclear D gene. The length of the CDR3 is 12 residues. The V end was cut by 4 bases, the J end by 5 bases, with 8 bases between. Germline CDR1 and CDR2: SGHNT and YYREEE (reference sequence). This chain's CDR3 is CASSASVDTQYF. The CDR3 coding sequence is TGTGCCAGCAGCGCGAGCGTAGATACGCAGTATTTT.

The V call is TRBV7-2, the J call TRBJ2-7; tentative D call: TRBD2 (5 bases). Trimming pared 1 base from V and 6 bases from J, leaving 10 bases between. This CDR3 is 13 amino acids long. In germline, CDR1 is SGHTA, CDR2 FQGNSA. The CDR3 coding sequence is TGTGCCAGCAGCTTAGAAGCCGCGGGCGAGCAGTACTTC. Translated: CASSLEAAGEQYF.

The chain joins TRBV5-1 to TRBJ2-5; TRBD1 agrees at 7 bases. V lost 4 bases to trimming and J lost 2 bases; unmatched junction nucleotides: 5. The length of the CDR3 is 14 residues. Germline CDR1 is SGHRS and CDR2 is YFSETQ. CDR3 DNA: TGCGCCAGCAGCACTGGGACAGAGCAAGAGACCCAGTACTTC. Protein sequence: CASSTGTEQETQYF.

This clone has more than one count but fewer than ten. V usage is TRBV4-1 and J usage is TRBJ2-4; 14 bases align to TRBD2. In germline, CDR1 is MGHRA, CDR2 YSYEKL. V lost 1 base, J lost 0 bases, and 2 bases stayed unmatched. The CDR3 totals 18 residues. The CDR3 nucleotides are TGCGCCAGCAGCCAAGGGACTAGCGGGGGGCTAGCCAAAAACATTCAGTACTTC. Translated, it gives CASSQGTSGGLAKNIQYF.

V is TRBV5-4 and J is TRBJ2-1, with 7 bases identical to TRBD2. CDR3 length equals 16 residues. The ends lost 2 bases at V and 15 bases at J; junction bases unmatched: 20. Per the germline V gene, CDR1 is SGHNT and CDR2 is YYREEE (reference sequence). The CDR3 spells CASSFGPARGSASAFF. CDR3 DNA sequence: TGTGCCAGCAGCTTCGGGCCCGCGCGCGGGAGTGCCTCCGCGTTCTTC.

The V and J genes are TRBV25-1 and TRBJ2-1, with D perhaps matching TRBD2 (5 bases). Germline V gene sequence: CDR1 MGHDK, CDR2 SYGVNS. CDR3 length: 16 amino acids. V was pared by 5 bases and J by 6 bases, with 20 bases between. CDR3 nucleotides: TGTGCCAGCAGTCCTCGGAGGACTCACTTGGGCAATGAGCAGTTCTTC. Encoded protein: CASSPRRTHLGNEQFF.

This chain uses TRBV29-1 with TRBJ1-1, with D unresolved. Trimming left V 0 bases short and J 0 bases short, with 8 bases between. The CDR3 spans 14 residues. Germline CDR1 and CDR2: SQVTM and ANQGSEA. The CDR3 loop reads CSVEDVILNTEAFF. CDR3 DNA: TGCAGCGTTGAAGATGTAATATTGAACACTGAAGCTTTCTTT.

This chain joins TRBV4-1 and TRBJ2-7; TRBD1 agrees at 9 bases. Germline V gene data show CDR1 as MGHRA and CDR2 as YSYEKL. The J segment lost 5 bases and the V segment lost 2 bases, leaving 13 bases of the junction unmatched. The CDR3 totals 17 residues. This chain's CDR3 is CASSQYSRGQGYHEQYF. The CDR3 region has the DNA TGCGCCAGCAGCCAATATAGCCGGGGACAGGGTTACCACGAGCAGTACTTC.

The chain uses TRBV4-3 and TRBJ1-5, with 9 bases lining up with TRBD1. This CDR3 spans 14 amino acids. Germline V lookup: CDR1 LGHNA, CDR2 YSLEER. V lost 3 bases and J lost 7; bases outside the gene matches: 4. The CDR3, as DNA: TGCGCCAGCAGCCAGGGGACAGGGTTGCAGCCCCAGCATTTT. This encodes CASSQGTGLQPQHF.

The chain couples TRBV19 to TRBJ2-7; 8 bases are shared with TRBD1. Germline-derived CDR1 and CDR2 are LNHDA and SQIVND (reference sequence). After removal of 6 bases from V and 4 bases from J, the junction contained 5 bases not matched to a gene. This CDR3 is built from 13 residues. CDR3 in amino acids: CASRFGQGYEQYF. The CDR3 coding sequence is TGTGCCAGTAGATTTGGACAGGGTTACGAGCAGTACTTC. Using reference TRBV19 and TRBJ2-7 for the parts outside the CDR3, the full variable domain is DGGITQSPKYLFRKEGQNVTLSCEQNLNHDAMYWYRQDPGQGLRLIYYSQIVNDFQKGDIAEGYSVSREKKESFPLTVTSAQKNPTAFYLCASRFGQGYEQYFGPGTRLTVT.

The rearrangement joins TRBV18 to TRBJ2-1; maybe TRBD1 (6 bases). V was clipped by 1 base and J by 5 bases, with 15 bases between them. Germline V gene data show CDR1 as KGHSH and CDR2 as LQKENI. This CDR3 spans 16 amino acids. CDR3 nucleotide sequence: TGTGCCAGCTCACCACTGTCGACAGGCAAGAACAATGAGCAGTTCTTC. Translation: CASSPLSTGKNNEQFF.

The chain combines TRBV9 with TRBJ2-7, with D hard to call. The CDR3 contains 14 residues. Per the germline V gene, CDR1 is SGDLS and CDR2 is YYNGEE. Trimming took 2 bases from V and 4 from J, leaving 13 bases between them. The CDR3 sequence is CASSVSYGAYEQYF. The CDR3 coding sequence is TGTGCCAGCAGCGTGTCGTACGGAGCATACGAGCAGTACTTC.

This clone has more than one count but fewer than ten. The V and J genes are TRBV4-2 and TRBJ1-4; D uncertain. V lost 0 bases and J lost 7, with 12 bases in between. Germline assignment: CDR1 LGHNA and CDR2 YNFKEQ. The CDR3 runs 15 residues. For the CDR3, the DNA is TGTGCCAGCAGCCAAGATCTAGGTTTATCTGAAAAACTGTTTTTT. Translation gives CASSQDLGLSEKLFF.

The chain employs TRBV4-3 and TRBJ2-1; 10 bases map to TRBD2. Germline V gene lookup returns CDR1 LGHNA and CDR2 YSLEER. Germline trimming cut 1 base from V and 7 bases from J; bases unmatched to any gene: 13. The CDR3 has 18 amino acids. This CDR3 reads CASSQAFSGGALGNEQFF. The CDR3 region has the DNA TGCGCCAGCAGCCAAGCGTTCAGCGGGGGGGCGTTGGGTAATGAGCAGTTCTTC.

This chain connects TRBV5-4 to TRBJ2-5; D unresolved. The CDR3 runs to 13 residues. Germline CDR1 is SGHNT and CDR2 is YYREEE (reference sequence). V lost 4 bases to trimming and J lost 8 bases, with 15 bases between them. The CDR3 region has the DNA TGTGCCAGCAGCCGCCACTTATTGGGCACCCAGTACTTC. This gives the protein CASSRHLLGTQYF.

This chain uses TRBV7-3 with TRBJ2-3, with D perhaps TRBD2 (7 bases). The germline V and J ends were trimmed by 8 bases and 0 bases, with 21 bases remaining between them. From germline, CDR1 is SGHTA and CDR2 FQGTGA. The CDR3 spans 17 residues. CDR3 sequence: CASRKGGHGASTDTQYF. The CDR3 DNA follows: TGTGCCAGCCGAAAGGGGGGGCACGGCGCGAGCACAGATACGCAGTATTTT.